These 25 T cell receptor beta chains originate from one sample sequenced in a study of patients and donors after allogeneic stem cell transplantation. TCRdb called the RT-PCR reads again in MiXCR, with one record for every CDR3 protein. The sample carries under 200,000 distinct CDR3 sequences, about 29% recorded once. Sequencing was carried out using blood, either unsorted or a sorted T cell fraction (not recorded which). These receptors were obtained from a human donor who was either an allogeneic HSCT recipient or a stem cell or donor lymphocyte infusion donor (not recorded which). It is not recorded whose cells these are; they may come from a transplant donor.

The rearrangement joins TRBV6-2 or TRBV6-3 to TRBJ2-3; 7 bases agree with TRBD2. The CDR3 covers 14 residues. The germline V gene has CDR1 MNHEY and CDR2 SVGEGT. J lost 4 bases, V lost 5 bases, and 6 bases had no gene match. The CDR3 spells CASSPLAAADTQYF. DNA for the CDR3: TGTGCCAGCAGTCCCCTAGCGGCGGCAGATACGCAGTATTTT.

The V call is TRBV6-2 or TRBV6-3, the J call TRBJ2-1, with D perhaps assigned TRBD1 or TRBD2 (5 bases each). The V gene lost 7 bases and the J gene lost 7 bases, with 11 bases spanning the gap. The CDR3 length is 12 residues. The germline gives CDR1 MNHEY, CDR2 SVGEGT. The CDR3 is CASTQGRNEQFF. The CDR3 DNA reads TGTGCCAGCACCCAGGGACGTAATGAGCAGTTCTTC.

The chain couples TRBV3-1 to TRBJ1-1; 9 nucleotides align to TRBD1. CDR1 and CDR2 (germline): LGHDT, YNNKEL (reference sequence). The trim removed 3 bases at V and 4 bases at J, leaving 3 bases unmatched. The CDR3 totals 14 residues. The CDR3 DNA sequence: TGTGCCAGCAGCCATGGGGACAGGGCCACTGAAGCTTTCTTT. Translation gives CASSHGDRATEAFF.

The V call is TRBV4-2, the J call TRBJ1-5, with a tentative D call TRBD1 (6 bases). From germline, CDR1 is LGHNA and CDR2 YNFKEQ. V gave up 5 bases and J gave up 2 bases, with 16 bases separating them. The CDR3 covers 16 residues. The CDR3: CASSSTQGSGNQPQHF. Here the CDR3 DNA reads TGTGCCAGCAGCTCAACCCAGGGGAGCGGCAATCAGCCCCAGCATTTT.

This clonotype was counted only a few times. The rearrangement links TRBV5-1 to TRBJ2-2; D might be TRBD1 (5 bases). CDR3 length: 15 amino acids. Trimming removed 3 bases at V and 0 bases at J, with 9 bases between. Germline-derived CDR1 and CDR2 are SGHRS and YFSETQ. The CDR3 reads CASSSLTANTGELFF. CDR3 in DNA: TGCGCCAGCAGCTCCCTGACAGCGAACACCGGGGAGCTGTTTTTT.

This clonotype was picked up a small number of times. The chain employs TRBV28 and TRBJ1-2; D is unclear. The CDR3 has 13 residues. CDR1 is MDHEN and CDR2 is SYDVKM in the germline V gene. Trimming pared 4 bases from V and 4 bases from J, leaving 10 bases between. The CDR3 loop reads CASSYDSGYGYTF. Here the CDR3 DNA reads TGTGCCAGCAGTTACGACTCCGGCTATGGCTACACCTTC.

This clonotype has only a few counts. The chain recombines TRBV27 with TRBJ1-1; D not certain. This CDR3 region has 13 residues. In germline, CDR1 is MNHEY, CDR2 SMNVEV (reference sequence). V was clipped by 0 bases and J by 7 bases, with 9 bases between them. The DNA for the CDR3 is TGTGCCAGCAGTTTATCAGGCAGAATTGAAGCTTTCTTT. Encoded protein: CASSLSGRIEAFF.

The chain uses TRBV27 and TRBJ1-3; D is possibly TRBD1 (6 bases). Trimming took 8 bases from V and 0 from J, leaving 20 bases between them. CDR3 length equals 17 residues. CDR1 is MNHEY, CDR2 SMNVEV, per germline (reference sequence). CDR3: CASANGGPQYSGNTIYF. The CDR3 nucleotides are TGTGCCAGCGCCAATGGGGGGCCCCAATACTCTGGAAACACCATATATTTT.

This clonotype was found a few times. The gene calls are TRBV6-6 and TRBJ1-5; 8 bases align to TRBD1. Germline CDR1 is MNHNY and CDR2 is SVGAGI (reference sequence). V shed 2 bases and J 6 bases; nucleotides not matched to a gene: 12. The CDR3 runs to 17 residues. CDR3 sequence reads: CASSYGKAGGVGQPQHF. The CDR3 region has the DNA TGTGCCAGCAGTTACGGAAAGGCAGGGGGCGTCGGTCAGCCCCAGCATTTT.

This clonotype was seen many times. The chain links TRBV7-9 to TRBJ1-1, with unresolved D. Looked up from germline, CDR1 is SEHNR and CDR2 is FQNEAQ (reference sequence). This CDR3 has 12 amino acids. Trimming took off 4 bases at V and 0 bases at J, with 3 bases between the two ends. The CDR3 is CASSYLNTEAFF. The CDR3 DNA reads TGTGCCAGCAGCTACCTGAACACTGAAGCTTTCTTT.

This clonotype was detected ten times or more. V is TRBV6-5 and J is TRBJ2-3; 9 positions match TRBD1. This CDR3 is built from 18 residues. From germline, CDR1 is MNHEY and CDR2 SVGAGI. V trimming: 2 bases; J trimming: 0 bases; junction bases outside the gene matches: 9. Written as DNA, the CDR3 is TGTGCCAGCAGTTACGGCGGGACAGGGTTTGCTAGCACAGATACGCAGTATTTT. Translated: CASSYGGTGFASTDTQYF.

This clonotype appeared a few times. This rearrangement joins TRBV6-2 or TRBV6-3 to TRBJ1-1; unclear D gene. The CDR3 runs 13 residues. Germline V CDR1 and CDR2: MNHEY, SVGEGT. V was shortened by 2 bases and J by 10 bases, with 14 bases between the two germline ends. The CDR3 spells CASSYGRYSLAFF. The CDR3 nucleotides read TGTGCCAGCAGTTACGGGAGGTATTCTCTAGCTTTCTTT.

The V call is TRBV7-9, the J call TRBJ1-4, with D unclear. Germline CDR1 reads SEHNR; CDR2 reads FQNEAQ (reference sequence). V lost 2 bases to trimming and J lost 8 bases, with 12 bases between them. The CDR3 loop spans 14 amino acids. CDR3 nucleotide sequence: TGTGCCAGCAGCTTACGTGAGGGTAAAGAAAAACTGTTTTTT. Translated: CASSLREGKEKLFF.

There are a few counts of this clonotype. J is TRBJ2-1 and V is TRBV28, with 8 nucleotides matching TRBD2. Germline V lookup: CDR1 MDHEN, CDR2 SYDVKM. CDR3 length: 16 residues. V shed 5 bases and J 3 bases; nucleotides not matched to a gene: 9. The CDR3 here is CASSPPIAGSYNEQFF. The CDR3 bases are TGTGCCAGCAGTCCCCCTATAGCGGGGAGCTACAATGAGCAGTTCTTC.

V is TRBV20-1 and J is TRBJ2-1; no reliable D call. This CDR3 spans 15 amino acids. Per germline, CDR1 DFQATT and CDR2 SNEGSKA (reference sequence). Trimming pared 3 bases from V and 13 bases from J, leaving 25 bases between. The CDR3 DNA reads TGCAGTGCTAGGAAGAGGATAGATTTCTCTCCCGGACAGTTCTTC. It specifies CSARKRIDFSPGQFF.

This clonotype was observed many times. The gene calls are TRBV20-1 and TRBJ1-2, with a tentative D call TRBD1 (5 bases). CDR1 is DFQATT, CDR2 SNEGSKA, per germline (reference sequence). V gave up 0 bases and J gave up 4 bases, with 12 bases separating them. The CDR3 has 14 residues. The CDR3 DNA is TGCAGTGCTAGAGAGCAGGGAACCTTCTATGGCTACACCTTC. This encodes CSAREQGTFYGYTF.

The rearrangement links TRBV4-1 to TRBJ2-5; TRBD2 matches at 9 bases. This CDR3 has 17 residues. Germline V gives CDR1 MGHRA, CDR2 YSYEKL. V trimming: 0 bases; J trimming: 4 bases; junction bases outside the gene matches: 9. The CDR3 DNA is TGCGCCAGCAGCCAAGATCCAGCTAGCGGGGTTCGAGAGACCCAGTACTTC. Protein: CASSQDPASGVRETQYF.

This clonotype occurred a few times. The V and J genes are TRBV6-1 and TRBJ2-1; D gene ambiguous. The CDR3 loop spans 14 amino acids. Germline CDR1 reads MNHNS; CDR2 reads SASEGT. The V end lost 2 bases, the J end lost 0 bases, and 5 bases lay between the germline ends. The CDR3: CASSELSSYNEQFF. The CDR3 bases are TGTGCCAGCAGTGAACTGAGCTCCTACAATGAGCAGTTCTTC.

The J gene is TRBJ2-7, the V gene TRBV20-1, with 11 nucleotides matching TRBD2. The CDR3 has 14 residues. V lost 3 bases and J lost 2; bases outside the gene matches: 3. From germline, CDR1 is DFQATT and CDR2 SNEGSKA (reference sequence). The CDR3 protein is CSASLAGGPYEQYF. The CDR3, as DNA: TGCAGTGCTAGCTTAGCGGGAGGGCCCTACGAGCAGTACTTC.

The V and J genes are TRBV12-3 or TRBV12-4 and TRBJ1-5; TRBD1 matches at 8 bases. This CDR3 region has 15 residues. After removal of 5 bases from V and 7 bases from J, the junction contained 10 bases not matched to a gene. The CDR3, as DNA: TGTGCCAGCAGTACTAGGTCAGGGGGCGGGCAGCCCCAGCATTTT. Protein: CASSTRSGGGQPQHF.

This clonotype has only a few counts. The chain combines TRBV12-3 or TRBV12-4 with TRBJ1-2, with unresolved D. The CDR3 runs 14 residues. The V gene lost 6 bases and the J gene lost 2 bases, with 13 bases spanning the gap. The CDR3 nucleotides are TGTGCCAGCAGCCCCCTTCCCACCAACTATGGCTACACCTTC. Translating gives CASSPLPTNYGYTF.

The chain uses TRBV7-8 and TRBJ2-3; TRBD1 aligns across 8 bases. V lost 5 bases to trimming and J lost 1 base; unmatched junction nucleotides: 8. The CDR3 runs 16 residues. The germline V gene has CDR1 SGHVS and CDR2 FQNEAQ. The CDR3 loop reads CASSPQQGEGTDTQYF. CDR3 sequence (DNA): TGTGCCAGCAGCCCGCAACAGGGGGAAGGCACAGATACGCAGTATTTT.

This clonotype has only one observation. The chain is built from TRBV20-1 and TRBJ1-4; D gene ambiguous. V was pared by 5 bases and J by 8 bases, with 24 bases between. In germline, CDR1 is DFQATT, CDR2 SNEGSKA (reference sequence). The CDR3 sequence is 16 residues long. In DNA form, the CDR3 reads TGCAGTGCTCGCCAGGTTCCACACCTCTCGGACGAAAAACTGTTTTTT. Encoded protein: CSARQVPHLSDEKLFF.

Many counts were recorded for this clonotype. The chain is built from TRBV4-3 and TRBJ2-5; TRBD1 might be the D (6 bases). V dropped 1 base and J dropped 0 bases, with 12 bases sitting between them. Germline-derived CDR1 and CDR2 are LGHNA and YSLEER. This CDR3 has 16 amino acids. Written as DNA, the CDR3 is TGCGCCAGCAGCCAAGGGGGACAACTGTACCAAGAGACCCAGTACTTC. Its protein product is CASSQGGQLYQETQYF.

This clonotype was observed a few times. The gene calls are TRBV27 and TRBJ1-2; D gene ambiguous. Trimming took 3 bases from V and 4 from J, leaving 9 bases between them. Germline lookup yields CDR1 MNHEY and CDR2 SMNVEV (reference sequence). There are 13 residues in the CDR3. The CDR3 loop is CASSLRQTYGYTF. The CDR3 nucleotides are TGTGCCAGCAGTTTGAGGCAGACCTATGGCTACACCTTC.